This paragraph covers one T cell receptor (beta chain) sequence. Its antigen is undetermined. CDR3 length equals 13 residues. Trimming removed 7 bases at V and 2 bases at J, with 13 bases between. Germline V gene sequence: CDR1 SGHRS, CDR2 YFSETQ. Terminally differentiated effector memory CD45RA+ cells were excluded by CCR7 positive selection of CD45RO-negative cells. The sample is drawn from a study of shared clonotypes between healthy human individuals. Study as a whole: Those who served as donors were a couple of women and a few men between the ages of 18 and 49. Findings of the study overall: Clonotypes which were not shared had lower generation probabilities than clonotypes that all four donors shared. Sampling covered nothing but blood. Tissue TCR repertoires likely differ from those found in blood.

The protocol was immunoSEQ multiplex PCR, while the TCRdb copy is restricted to in-frame clones and leaves out a portion. The data show hundreds of thousands of clones, more than 85% seen once. The chain combines TRBV5-1 with TRBJ2-7; unclear D gene. This TCR derives from a young man in good health. The specimen sequenced was naive CD8+ T cells sorted from blood. As DNA, the CDR3 is TGCGCCAGCGCTCTTCGTCCCACCTACGAGCAGTACTTC. This translates into CASALRPTYEQYF.